Listed below are T cell receptor beta chains from one sample, sequenced in a study of immune evolution from preneoplasia to lung adenocarcinoma. Profiling relied on immunoSEQ multiplex PCR, and the TCRdb table lists in-frame clones only, not all of them. Counted here are thousands of clones, 70% to 85% occurring once; the ten biggest clones make up around 10%. The sample was FFPE lung adenocarcinoma in situ tissue. The receptor source for this set is a person between 65 and 79 years old with lung adenocarcinoma. Each CDR3 is given with its conserved first and last residue. A D gene is named only where the DNA matches it firmly. Size tells how often a clone was seen (once, few, many) or the class of an expanded clone, and some rows leave it out.

>-|TRBJ2-7|-|TRBV7-9
TGTGCCAGCACTACCAACCTGAGGGTAGCGCACGAGCAGTACTTC
CASTTNLRVAHEQYF
>-|TRBJ1-2|-|TRBV7-3
TGTGCCAGCAGCTTCTCCGGGACGGACAACTATGGCTACACCTTC
CASSFSGTDNYGYTF
>once|TRBJ2-3|TRBD2|TRBV15
TGTGCCACCAGCAGAGTAGGGACTACCGCTTATACGCAGTATTTT
CATSRVGTTAYTQYF
>-|TRBJ2-1|-|TRBV4-1
TGCGCCAGCAGCCAAGGTCAGGGGTGGTCCTACAATGAGCAGTTCTTC
CASSQGQGWSYNEQFF
>-|TRBJ1-1|-|TRBV5-4
TGTGCCAGCAGCTTGATAGGGGGGAGCACTGAAGCTTTCTTT
CASSLIGGSTEAFF
>-|TRBJ1-4|-|TRBV19
TGTGCCAGTAGTATGCGGGACAACTTCCGGGCGGGAAAACTGTTTTTT
CASSMRDNFRAGKLFF
>-|TRBJ2-5|-|TRBV19
TGTGCCAGTAGTATAGGCCGGGGGCTGGGGGAGACCCAGTACTTC
CASSIGRGLGETQYF
>once|TRBJ1-2|-|TRBV6-4
TGTGCCAGCAGTGACGACAGTTTAGGGGACTATGGCTACACCTTC
CASSDDSLGDYGYTF
>-|TRBJ2-1|TRBD1|TRBV29-1
TGCAGCGTTGACTCGGGACAGGGGTTCGATGAGCAGTTCTTC
CSVDSGQGFDEQFF
>few|TRBJ1-1|TRBD1|TRBV5-1
TGCGCCAGCAGTTTAACAGGGGGTAACACTGAAGCTTTCTTT
CASSLTGGNTEAFF
>-|TRBJ2-3|-|TRBV28
TGTGCCAGCAGTTTACCCGGGACTAGCACAGATACGCAGTATTTT
CASSLPGTSTDTQYF
>-|TRBJ1-4|-|TRBV27
TGTGCCAGCAGTTTTACGGCCTATGAAAAACTGTTTTTT
CASSFTAYEKLFF
>-|TRBJ1-3|-|TRBV6-5
TGTGCCAGCAGCCGCGGAAACACCATATATTTT
CASSRGNTIYF
>-|TRBJ2-7|-|TRBV7-2
TGTGCCAGCAGCCTCTTTCCGGACAGTTTCTACGAGCAGTACTTC
CASSLFPDSFYEQYF
>-|TRBJ1-2|-|TRBV5-1
TGCGCCAGCGGATCGGTCCTCCATGGCTACACCTTC
CASGSVLHGYTF
>-|TRBJ2-2|-|TRBV29-1
TGCAGCGCCGAAGGGGCAGACACCGGGGAGCTGTTTTTT
CSAEGADTGELFF
>-|TRBJ1-1|-|TRBV5-1
TGCGCCAGCAGACCCCGGACCCTGAACACTGAAGCTTTCTTT
CASRPRTLNTEAFF
>few|TRBJ2-4|-|TRBV19
TGTGCCAGTAGTACCCAGGGGTGGGAAAACATTCAGTACTTC
CASSTQGWENIQYF
>-|TRBJ2-3|-|TRBV6-1
TGTGCCAGCAGTCCCCTAGGGGGCACAGATACGCAGTATTTT
CASSPLGGTDTQYF
>-|TRBJ2-3|-|TRBV5-4
TGTGCCAGCAGCCAAACGAACACAGATACGCAGTATTTT
CASSQTNTDTQYF
>-|TRBJ1-2|-|TRBV9
TGTGCCAGCACCCTAGGGGACTCGAACTATGGCTACACCTTC
CASTLGDSNYGYTF
>-|TRBJ2-1|TRBD2|TRBV5-8
TGTGCCAGCAGGCCACTAGCGGGGATCTACAATGAGCAGTTCTTC
CASRPLAGIYNEQFF
>-|TRBJ2-5|TRBD2|TRBV11-1
TGTGCCAGCAGCTTTGGTGGTAGCGGGCCCCAAGAGACCCAGTACTTC
CASSFGGSGPQETQYF
>-|TRBJ1-4|-|TRBV30
TGTGCCTGGATCAGGGGATTGGGAACTAATGAAAAACTGTTTTTT
CAWIRGLGTNEKLFF
>-|TRBJ2-1|TRBD2|TRBV6-1
TGTGCCAGCAGTCGCGAGGGACGGGGACTAAATGAGCAGTTCTTC
CASSREGRGLNEQFF
>-|TRBJ1-2|-|TRBV25-1
TGTGCCAGCAGTGATCACAACTATGGCTACACCTTC
CASSDHNYGYTF
>-|TRBJ1-2|-|TRBV28
TGTGCCAGCAGTCCCCGACTTAGCGGGGGCTATGGCTACACCTTC
CASSPRLSGGYGYTF
>once|TRBJ2-7|TRBD2|TRBV5-4
TGTGCCAGCAGCCAGGGACTAGCAAACTACGAGCAGTACTTC
CASSQGLANYEQYF
>-|TRBJ2-7|TRBD1|TRBV10-3
TGTGCCATCACCGCGGACAGGGGAGACTCCTACGAGCAGTACTTC
CAITADRGDSYEQYF
>-|TRBJ2-1|-|TRBV28
TGTGCCAGCAGTTCACTCGGGGGTTACAATGAGCAGTTCTTC
CASSSLGGYNEQFF
>once|TRBJ2-2|TRBD2|TRBV6-4
TGTGCCATCCAGACTAGCGGGAGGGCCAGAGGGGAGCTGTTTTTT
CAIQTSGRARGELFF
>-|TRBJ2-5|-|TRBV7-8
TGTGCCAGCAGCTTAAAGGGTGGTCGGGAGACCCAGTACTTC
CASSLKGGRETQYF
>-|TRBJ2-5|TRBD1|TRBV5-4
TGTGCCAGCACCGGCGACAGGACAGGGGTAGAGACCCAGTACTTC
CASTGDRTGVETQYF
>-|TRBJ2-1|-|TRBV7-2
TGTGCCAGCAGCTTAGCTCCCCTTTACAATGAGCAGTTCTTC
CASSLAPLYNEQFF
>-|TRBJ2-7|-|TRBV7-2
TGTGCCAGCAGCTCCTCCGGGACCGAACGTTCTAGCGAGCAGTACTTC
CASSSSGTERSSEQYF